This T cell receptor (beta chain) is drawn from a study of blood T cell repertoires in COVID-19. About the research overall: Collection of acute and convalescent COVID-19 samples took place in the United States, Italy and Spain. The cDNA or gDNA used as material had been derived from T cells, B-cell-depleted T cells, or PBMCs.

In the authors' workflow: Researchers report that nucleated cell counts were estimated from reference gene primer amplification. The repertoire was sequenced with immunoSEQ multiplex PCR; TCRdb's copy has only in-frame clones and lacks some. That table is the source of V, J and clone size, and D and trimming were worked out from the DNA. There are under 400,000 clones in the sample; 88% occur only once, and 1.5% to 2% lies in the top ten. This CDR3 is built from 17 residues. Germline CDR1 and CDR2: SGHNT and YENEEA. V was pared by 0 bases and J by 8 bases, with 9 bases of the junction left unmatched. Seattle patient enrollment occurred during active infection, with longitudinal follow-up thereafter.

This sequence joins TRBV11-3 and TRBJ2-1, with TRBD1 identical over 11 bases. The TCR was taken from a woman aged 30 to 39 with COVID-19, enrolled during active disease. Sequenced: peripheral blood. This CDR3 is CASSLDGDRTGGDEQFF. For the CDR3, the DNA is TGTGCCAGCAGCTTAGATGGGGACAGGACAGGGGGCGATGAGCAGTTCTTC. The whole variable domain, remainder taken from reference TRBV11-3 and TRBJ2-1, is EAGVVQSPRYKIIEKKQPVAFWCNPISGHNTLYWYLQNLGQGPELLIRYENEEAVDDSQLPKDRFSAERLKGVDSTLKIQPAELGDSAVYLCASSLDGDRTGGDEQFFGPGTRLTVL.